This entry lists 21 T cell receptor beta chains sequenced from one sample in a study of molecular identifiers for immune sequencing clone quantification (dated 2018 in TCRdb). Libraries were made using PCR. The instrument given in TCRdb is NextSeq 500. TCRdb cleaned the public reads at Q25 with fastp, built clones with MiXCR and kept in-frame beta chains. Entries that share a CDR3 protein sequence are merged under the most common genes and DNA. The table for this sample lists some 580,000 distinct CDR3 sequences; 25% of them were counted only once. The top ten clones comprise about 0.8% of the sample. Sequencing used naive CD8+ T cells from blood, with Jurkat cell RNA spiked in. Interpreted using the paper, the cell subset or site label stands for: FACS-sorted CD8+CD4-CCR7+CD45RA+ naive T cells. The receptor set was obtained from a human donor in good health. Some libraries in this study had Jurkat cell RNA spiked in.

Turning to this clonotype: The junction departs from germline at one end; a sequencing error may be responsible. J is TRBJ1-6 and V is TRBV5-4; D is ambiguous. Germline loops: CDR1 SGHNT, CDR2 YYREEE (reference sequence). There are 16 residues in the CDR3. CDR3 loop: CASSLFEGFYNPPLHF. The CDR3 DNA reads as TGTGCCAGCAGCTTATTCGAAGGATTTTATAATCCACCCCTCCACTTT.

The chain joins TRBV27 to TRBJ1-2, with TRBD1 identical over 8 bases. V shed 6 bases, J shed 2 bases, and the junction held 2 bases outside the gene matches. The CDR3 runs 13 residues. Germline CDR1 is MNHEY and CDR2 is SMNVEV (reference sequence). The CDR3 sequence is CASRRQGNYGYTF. The CDR3 DNA is TGTGCCAGCAGAAGACAGGGGAACTATGGCTACACCTTC.

This clonotype was counted at least ten times. The chain links TRBV2 to TRBJ2-5; perhaps TRBD2 as D (6 bases). The CDR3 has 15 amino acids. Trimming took off 4 bases at V and 0 bases at J, with 12 bases between the two ends. Germline loops: CDR1 SNHLY, CDR2 FYNNEI. CDR3: CASSVARDYQETQYF. The CDR3, as DNA: TGTGCCAGCAGTGTGGCGCGGGACTACCAAGAGACCCAGTACTTC. Complete variable domain (other parts from reference TRBV2 and TRBJ2-5): EPEVTQTPSHQVTQMGQEVILRCVPISNHLYFYWYRQILGQKVEFLVSFYNNEISEKSEIFDDQFSVERPDGSNFTLKIRSTKLEDSAMYFCASSVARDYQETQYFGPGTRLLVL.

Comments on this clonotype: A much larger clone lies a single base off, so this may be a read error. The chain carries TRBV7-6 and TRBJ2-1, with D perhaps matching TRBD2 (6 bases). In germline, CDR1 is SGHVS, CDR2 FNYEAQ. Trimming removed 1 base at V and 12 bases at J, with 16 bases between. This CDR3 has 14 residues. The chain's CDR3 is CASSLEASSEGQFF. Written as DNA, the CDR3 is TGTGCCAGCAGCTTAGAGGCCTCTAGCGAAGGGCAGTTCTTC.

Of note for this clonotype: A much larger clone lies one base from this, so it may be a read error. The CDR3 DNA reads as TGTGCCAGCGGTTCCAGTCCCGAAGCTTTCTTT. Its translation is CASGSSPEAFF. The chain uses TRBV12-3 or TRBV12-4 and TRBJ1-1; D ambiguous. The CDR3 consists of 11 residues. Trimming took off 8 bases at V and 8 bases at J, with 12 bases between the two ends.

CDR3 coding DNA: TGTGCCAGCAGCCAAGAAGGGGGGGCCTATGGCTACACCTTC. Its protein product is CASSQEGGAYGYTF. This sequence joins TRBV3-1 and TRBJ1-2; D possibly corresponds to TRBD1 (6 bases). This CDR3 is built from 14 residues. V was cut by 0 bases and J by 4 bases, with 9 bases left in between. The germline CDR1 and CDR2 sequences are LGHDT and YNNKEL (reference sequence).

As concerns this clonotype: A much more abundant neighbour one base away suggests this may be a read error. V is TRBV12-3 or TRBV12-4 and J is TRBJ2-3; TRBD1 matches at 7 bases. J lost 2 bases, V lost 5 bases, and 7 bases had no gene match. This CDR3 has 15 residues. CDR3 coding DNA: TGTGCCAGCAGTCCTACAGGGGCGCACACAGATACGCAGTATTTT. Amino acids: CASSPTGAHTDTQYF.

This clonotype has a handful of counts. This sequence joins TRBV20-1 and TRBJ2-1; TRBD1 matches 7 bases. The V gene's germline CDR1 is DFQATT and CDR2 SNEGSKA (reference sequence). The length of the CDR3 is 14 residues. V shed 0 bases and J 12 bases; nucleotides not matched to a gene: 11. In DNA, the CDR3 is TGCAGTGCTAGAGATCTGGGGACAGAGCTGGGGCAGTTCTTC. Amino acid sequence: CSARDLGTELGQFF.

This clonotype was observed many times. The gene calls are TRBV6-2 or TRBV6-3 and TRBJ1-1, with D unresolved. The germline V gene encodes CDR1 MNHEY and CDR2 SVGEGT. The length of the CDR3 is 13 residues. The ends were cut back, 5 bases at V and 5 bases at J, with 12 bases in the middle. CDR3 nucleotide sequence: TGTGCCAGCAGTCCGGCGCAGGTGACTGAAGCTTTCTTT. Residues: CASSPAQVTEAFF.

This clonotype was seen repeatedly, ten times or more. V is TRBV14 and J is TRBJ2-5; TRBD2 matches 9 bases. Looked up from germline, CDR1 is SGHDN and CDR2 is FVKESK. The ends lost 0 bases at V and 3 bases at J; junction bases unmatched: 17. This CDR3 comprises 20 residues. The CDR3 sequence is CASSQEPKTLMTSGEETQYF. CDR3 coding DNA: TGTGCCAGCAGCCAAGAACCGAAAACCCTCATGACTAGCGGCGAAGAGACCCAGTACTTC.

This clonotype was recorded at least ten times. The chain has TRBV6-2 or TRBV6-3 and TRBJ1-1; D unresolved. CDR3 length equals 13 residues. Germline V gives CDR1 MNHEY, CDR2 SVGEGT. V lost 6 bases and J lost 0, with 8 bases in between. CDR3 protein: CASRPHMNTEAFF. The CDR3 nucleotides are TGTGCCAGCAGACCTCATATGAACACTGAAGCTTTCTTT.

This clonotype was recorded at least ten times. V usage is TRBV6-2 or TRBV6-3 and J usage is TRBJ1-1; tentatively, D is TRBD1 (5 bases). This CDR3 has 13 amino acids. V was trimmed by 6 bases and J by 13 bases, leaving 21 bases between them. The germline V gene encodes CDR1 MNHEY and CDR2 SVGEGT. CDR3 in amino acids: CASRGEPQRKGFF. Here the CDR3 DNA reads TGTGCCAGCAGAGGGGAACCCCAACGAAAAGGTTTCTTT.

CDR3 in amino acids: CASSQGRQGDQPQHF. The CDR3 DNA sequence: TGCGCCAGCAGCCAAGGAAGACAGGGGGATCAGCCCCAGCATTTT. The chain combines TRBV4-1 with TRBJ1-5; 9 bases match TRBD1. Germline assignment: CDR1 MGHRA and CDR2 YSYEKL. This CDR3 is built from 15 residues. V shed 1 base and J 5 bases; nucleotides not matched to a gene: 3.

Note on this clonotype: Relative to the germline gene, one junction end is altered; a read error may explain this. The chain has TRBV10-2 and TRBJ2-1; 12 bases are shared with TRBD1. The CDR3 covers 16 residues. Germline V gives CDR1 WSHSY, CDR2 SAAADI. The CDR3 DNA sequence: TGCGCCAGCAGTGAGACCCGGGACAGGGGGCAGCGGGAGCAGTCCTTC. Its translation: CASSETRDRGQREQSF.

Remarks on this clonotype: A clone one base away is much larger, so this may be a read error. The CDR3 protein is CSARDLGVAGTDTQYF. DNA of the CDR3: TGCAGTGCTAGAGATCTTGGAGTAGCGGGCACAGATACGCAGTATTTT. This rearrangement joins TRBV20-1 to TRBJ2-3, with D tentatively TRBD2 (6 bases). Germline lookup yields CDR1 DFQATT and CDR2 SNEGSKA (reference sequence). Trimming removed 0 bases from V and 1 base from J, with 14 bases in between. This CDR3 has 16 amino acids.

To note about this clonotype: A much larger clonotype is one base distant, so this may be a read error. This rearrangement joins TRBV4-1 to TRBJ1-5; D is perhaps TRBD1 (5 bases). The CDR3 length is 15 residues. V lost 4 bases and J lost 6, with 16 bases in between. Germline values: CDR1 MGHRA, CDR2 YSYEKL. CDR3 nucleotide sequence: TGCGCCAGCAGCCGTCAAGGGGCGTTAGGTCAGCCCCAGCATTTT. It encodes CASSRQGALGQPQHF.

Concerning this clonotype: Just one base apart from a much larger clone, this may be a read error. The CDR3 nucleotides read TGTGCCAGCAGTTACTCGGGAAGATACGTGCAGTACTTC. It codes for CASSYSGRYVQYF. The genes are TRBV6-6 and TRBJ2-7, with D uncertain. In germline, CDR1 is MNHNY, CDR2 SVGAGI (reference sequence). The CDR3 has 13 residues.

In regard to this clonotype: One junction end disagrees with the germline gene, perhaps due to a read error. The chain recombines TRBV13 with TRBJ1-2, with a weak D call TRBD1 (5 bases). The CDR3 runs 15 residues. CDR1 PRHDT and CDR2 FYEKMQ come from the germline V gene (reference sequence). The CDR3 spells CAGSLETGPFYGYTF. CDR3 DNA: TGTGCCGGCAGCTTAGAAACAGGCCCTTTCTATGGCTACACCTTC.

V and J are TRBV28 and TRBJ2-1, with D perhaps TRBD2 (5 bases). V was shortened by 2 bases and J by 6 bases, with 11 bases between the two germline ends. The CDR3 totals 14 residues. Looked up from germline, CDR1 is MDHEN and CDR2 is SYDVKM. CDR3 bases: TGTGCCAGCAGTTTAAGAACCGCGGGCAATGAGCAGTTCTTC. The encoded protein is CASSLRTAGNEQFF.

With respect to this clonotype: At one end, the junction sequence differs from germline, possibly due to a read error. This sequence joins TRBV20-1 and TRBJ1-6, with TRBD1 as a possible D gene (6 bases). In germline, CDR1 is DFQATT, CDR2 SNEGSKA (reference sequence). The CDR3 sequence is 15 residues long. The CDR3 DNA reads TGCAGTGCTAGTCCAGGGGACTCCTATAATTCACCCCTCCTCTTT. Its translation: CSASPGDSYNSPLLF.

The chain is built from TRBV24-1 and TRBJ2-5, with 7 bases fitting TRBD2. Germline trimming cut 5 bases from V and 1 base from J; bases unmatched to any gene: 6. The CDR3 totals 15 residues. Germline CDR1 is KGHDR and CDR2 is SFDVKD. This CDR3 is CATSVGAGPQETQYF. The DNA of the CDR3 is TGTGCCACCAGTGTAGGAGCGGGGCCCCAAGAGACCCAGTACTTC.